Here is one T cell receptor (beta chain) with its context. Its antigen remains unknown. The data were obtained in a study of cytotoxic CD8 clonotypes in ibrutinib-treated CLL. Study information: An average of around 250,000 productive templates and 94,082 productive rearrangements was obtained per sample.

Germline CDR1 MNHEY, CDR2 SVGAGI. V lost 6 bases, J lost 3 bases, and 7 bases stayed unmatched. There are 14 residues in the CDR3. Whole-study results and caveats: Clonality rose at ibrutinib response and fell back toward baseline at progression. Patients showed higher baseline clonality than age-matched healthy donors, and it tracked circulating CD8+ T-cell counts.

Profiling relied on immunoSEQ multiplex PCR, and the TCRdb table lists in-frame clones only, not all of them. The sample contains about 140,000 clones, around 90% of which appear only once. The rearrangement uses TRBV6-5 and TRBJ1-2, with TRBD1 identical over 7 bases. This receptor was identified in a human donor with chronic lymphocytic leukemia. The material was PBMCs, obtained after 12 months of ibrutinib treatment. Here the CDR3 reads CASSSRQGYYGYTF. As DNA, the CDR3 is TGTGCCAGCAGCAGCAGACAGGGATACTATGGCTACACCTTC.